This TCR beta chain is drawn from a study of shared clonotypes between healthy human individuals (dated by TCRdb to 2020 to 2022). For the study in its entirety: The cohort included a few men and a couple of women between 18 and 49 years of age. For each donor, three plates each were used for CD4 naive and CD4 memory, two plates were used for CD8 naive, and one plate was used for CD8 memory. To increase sequencing depth and limit assay-specific biases, different laboratories used diverse techniques to prepare libraries and sequence TCR repertoires. Blood TCR repertoires of five healthy adults were deeply sequenced to estimate repertoire size and the extent of clonotype sharing between individuals. Per donor, leukapheresis produced somewhere between about 0.9 and 9 billion PBMCs. The investigation overall reported the following: Compared with non-shared clonotypes, the clonotypes found in all four sorted-subset donors had higher generation probabilities. Pairwise subsampling led to the expectation that sequencing depth would affect the degree of clonotype sharing among donors. Sampling was restricted to blood, and TCR repertoires in tissues likely differ from the TCR repertoires found in blood. Roughly 5% of naive CD4, around 3.5% of naive CD8, roughly 2.5% of memory CD4, and 0.4% of memory CD8 clonotypes were shared across a few donors. Because the study included only a small number of donors, the genetic and exposure-history diversity represented was limited. Larger estimated clonotype richness was generally found for naive subsets than for memory subsets. Even with the large sequencing depth, rarefaction of the sorted-subset datasets indicated that sequencing was incomplete.

Using the deep immunoSEQ assay, multiplex PCR amplified TCR CDR3 regions from genomic DNA. Extracted genomic DNA from each cell subset was spread evenly across all wells of several immunoSEQ 96-well plates, with each plate serving as a replicate. For sorted subsets, about 200 ng genomic DNA, equal to about 30,000 T cell genomes, was loaded into each replicate PCR. The purified libraries were quantified using a Qubit 3.0 fluorometer, sized with a Bioanalyzer 2100, and then quantified again using the KAPA Library Quantification kit. Every immunoSEQ 96-well plate was sequenced on a separate single-read 150-cycle Illumina NextSeq 550 flow cell. As for how the authors treated the data: Because the immunoSEQ output held only junctional sequences and lacked quality scores, the filtering could not match the filtering applied to full-length reads. To assign V/J genes and CDR3, sequences were annotated using PyIR, a Python wrapper for IgBLAST v1.9, with IMGT germline references. Reads were filtered out if the reads had weak V/J assignments (E-value above 1e-6), no CDR3, stop codons, out-of-frame junctions, or ambiguous translated residues. V3J clonotypes were defined by identical inferred V gene, J gene, and CDR3 amino acid sequence. To compute the percentage overlap between repertoires, the number of shared unique clonotypes was divided by the size of the smaller repertoire. Three approaches were used to assess repertoire richness: RTK rarefaction, the Chao1 estimator, and Recon v2.1 estimates of unobserved clonotypes. Generation probabilities for all TCRbeta clonotypes obtained by the gDNA method from several donors were computed using OLGA. TCRdb took this table from immuneACCESS and kept in-frame rearrangements with V and J called. Such tables lack part of the clones; where checked against another copy, unresolved V genes explain under half of the gap, and the rest is unexplained. V, J and clone size were drawn from that table, and D and trimming were deduced from the DNA. The sample table contains more than 2,000,000 clones; only one count was recorded for approximately 94% of them. 0.14% of the sample lies in the top ten.

CDR1 and CDR2 were assigned from the germline V gene as MNHNS and SASEGT. Measured from the cysteine to the phenylalanine, the CDR3 is 15 residues long. Only the CDR3 region is kept as DNA, spanning 45 bases read in frame from base 1. V loses 6 bases of germline sequence and J loses 5 bases, and the interval between the two ends is 17 bases. A remark on this clone: The antigen this receptor binds is unknown. No base quality information exists; no much larger clone differs at one position.

Donors were healthy HIV-negative adults with no recently reported acute infections or vaccinations. Every donor was a Caucasian adult residing in Nashville, Tennessee, USA. CD4+ T cells were enriched through magnetic negative selection, after which naive cells were positively selected on CD45RA and the remaining negative fraction served as the memory subset. Blood was collected by leukapheresis, and PBMCs were isolated by Ficoll-Histopaque density gradient centrifugation and then cryopreserved in liquid nitrogen vapor phase. Analytical flow cytometry was used to check the purity and quantity of each magnetically sorted T cell population. Genomic DNA was isolated from each sorted fraction and quantified by UV absorbance on a Nanodrop 2000c.

The chain is assembled from TRBV6-1 and TRBJ2-4; 5 matching bases give a weak D call of TRBD2. The sample taken for sequencing was naive CD4+ T cells sorted from blood. The meaning of the sample's cell subset or site label: CD45RA+ positively selected. This TCR derives from a man between 18 and 35 years old in good health. The nucleotide sequence is given as TGTGCCAGCAGCGGCAGCCGGTCCGGGGAAAACATTCAGTACTTC. Its product reads: CASSGSRSGENIQYF.